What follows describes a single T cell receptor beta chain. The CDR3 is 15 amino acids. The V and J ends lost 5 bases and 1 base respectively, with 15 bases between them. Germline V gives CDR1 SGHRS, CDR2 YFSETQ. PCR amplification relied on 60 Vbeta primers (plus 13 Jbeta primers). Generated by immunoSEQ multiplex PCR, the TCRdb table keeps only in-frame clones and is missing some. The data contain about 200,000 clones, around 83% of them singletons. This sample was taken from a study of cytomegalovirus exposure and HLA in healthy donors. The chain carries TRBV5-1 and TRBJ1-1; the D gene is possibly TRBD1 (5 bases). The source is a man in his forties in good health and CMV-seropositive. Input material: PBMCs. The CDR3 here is CASSWGRGRNTEAFF. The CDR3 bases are TGCGCCAGCAGTTGGGGAAGGGGCAGGAACACTGAAGCTTTCTTT.